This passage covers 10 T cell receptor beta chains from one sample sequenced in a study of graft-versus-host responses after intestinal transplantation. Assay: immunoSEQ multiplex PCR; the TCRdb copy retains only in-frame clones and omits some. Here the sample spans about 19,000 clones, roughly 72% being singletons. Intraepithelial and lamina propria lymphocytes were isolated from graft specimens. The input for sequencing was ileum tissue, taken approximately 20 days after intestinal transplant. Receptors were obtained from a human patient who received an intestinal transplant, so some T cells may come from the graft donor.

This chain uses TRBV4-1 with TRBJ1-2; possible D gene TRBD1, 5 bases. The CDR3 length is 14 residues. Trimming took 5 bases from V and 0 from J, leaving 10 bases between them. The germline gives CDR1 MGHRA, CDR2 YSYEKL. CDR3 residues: CASSKGMTNYGYTF. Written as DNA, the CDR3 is TGCGCCAGCAGCAAGGGGATGACTAACTATGGCTACACCTTC.

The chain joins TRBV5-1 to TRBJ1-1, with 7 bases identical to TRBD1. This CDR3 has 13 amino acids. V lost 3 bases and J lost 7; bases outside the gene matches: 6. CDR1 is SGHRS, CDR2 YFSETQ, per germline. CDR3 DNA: TGCGCCAGCAGCTCAAACAGGGGTCTTGAAGCTTTCTTT. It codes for CASSSNRGLEAFF.

The CDR3 reads CASSLRRNYGYTF. In DNA form, the CDR3 reads TGTGCCAGCAGCTTACGGCGGAACTATGGCTACACCTTC. The J gene is TRBJ1-2, the V gene TRBV7-2; the D is unclear. The CDR3 totals 13 residues. Germline loops: CDR1 SGHTA, CDR2 FQGNSA. Between the trimmed V and J ends, which lost 2 bases and 2 bases, there was a span of 6 bases.

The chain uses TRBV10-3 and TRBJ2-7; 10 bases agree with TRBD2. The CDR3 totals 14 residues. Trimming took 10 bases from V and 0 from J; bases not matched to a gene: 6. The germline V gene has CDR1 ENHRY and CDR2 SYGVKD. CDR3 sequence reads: CATDSSGSSYEQYF. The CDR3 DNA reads TGTGCCACCGATTCTAGCGGGAGCTCCTACGAGCAGTACTTC.

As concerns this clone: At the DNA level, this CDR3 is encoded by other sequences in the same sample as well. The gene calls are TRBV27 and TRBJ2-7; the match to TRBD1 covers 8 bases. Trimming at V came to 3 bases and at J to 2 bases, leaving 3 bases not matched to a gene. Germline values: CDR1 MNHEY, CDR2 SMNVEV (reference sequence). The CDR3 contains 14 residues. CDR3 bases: TGTGCCAGCAGTTTTGGCAGGGGGCCCTACGAGCAGTACTTC. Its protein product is CASSFGRGPYEQYF.

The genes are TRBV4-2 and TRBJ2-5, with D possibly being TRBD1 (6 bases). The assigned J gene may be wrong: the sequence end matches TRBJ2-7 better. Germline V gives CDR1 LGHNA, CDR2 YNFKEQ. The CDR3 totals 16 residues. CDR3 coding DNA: TGTGCCAGCAGCCAAGAGGCCTTGACAGGTTCCTACGAGCAGTACTTC. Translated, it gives CASSQEALTGSYEQYF.

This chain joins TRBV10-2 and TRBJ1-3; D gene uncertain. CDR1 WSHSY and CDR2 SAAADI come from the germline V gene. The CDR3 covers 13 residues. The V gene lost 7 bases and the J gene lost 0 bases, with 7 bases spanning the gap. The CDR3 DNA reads TGCGCCAGCACAGGAACCTCTGGAAACACCATATATTTT. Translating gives CASTGTSGNTIYF.

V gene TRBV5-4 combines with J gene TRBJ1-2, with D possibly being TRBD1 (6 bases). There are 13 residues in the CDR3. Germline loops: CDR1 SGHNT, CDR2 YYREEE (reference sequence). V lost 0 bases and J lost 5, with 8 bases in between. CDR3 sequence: CASSLVGGYGYTF. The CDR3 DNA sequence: TGTGCCAGCAGCTTGGTAGGGGGATATGGCTACACCTTC.

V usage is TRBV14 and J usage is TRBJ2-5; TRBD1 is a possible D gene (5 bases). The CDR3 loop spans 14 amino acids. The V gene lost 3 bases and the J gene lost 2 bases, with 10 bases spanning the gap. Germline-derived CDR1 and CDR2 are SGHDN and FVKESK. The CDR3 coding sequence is TGTGCCAGCAGCCAGCAGGGTTTACAAGAGACCCAGTACTTC. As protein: CASSQQGLQETQYF.

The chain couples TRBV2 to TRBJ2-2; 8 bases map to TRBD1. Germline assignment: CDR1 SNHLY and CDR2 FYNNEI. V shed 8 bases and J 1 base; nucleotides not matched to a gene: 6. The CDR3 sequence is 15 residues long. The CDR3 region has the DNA TGTGCCAGCTCCCGGACAGGGAGGAACACCGGGGAGCTGTTTTTT. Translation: CASSRTGRNTGELFF.